The 32 T cell receptor beta chains given below trace back to one sample, sequenced in a study of blood T cell repertoires in COVID-19 (dated by TCRdb to about 2020). The library was obtained by the immunoSEQ multiplex PCR assay. This immuneACCESS table, as held by TCRdb, lists in-frame sequences with V and J called but not all clones. Of the missing ones, under half trace to an unresolved V gene in checked studies; the others have no known cause. The sample table shows about 150,000 clones, and 85% to 90% are seen once. The ten top clones hold around 2.5% of the sample. The sample was peripheral blood. Every receptor here comes from a woman of 80 years or more with COVID-19, enrolled during active disease.

The genes are TRBV3-1 (or the pseudogene TRBV3-2) and TRBJ2-1, with a possible D match to TRBD2 (5 bases). Trimming stripped 6 bases from V and 6 bases from J, with 12 bases between. CDR1 and CDR2 from the germline V gene are LGHDT and YNNKEL (reference sequence). CDR3 length: 13 residues. Here the CDR3 reads CASSQLVSNEQFF. For the CDR3, the DNA is TGTGCCAGCAGTCAACTAGTAAGCAATGAGCAGTTCTTC.

The gene calls are TRBV19 and TRBJ2-2, with D possibly TRBD1 on 7 matching bases. Germline-derived CDR1 and CDR2 are LNHDA and SQIVND (reference sequence). V lost 6 bases to trimming and J lost 3 bases, with 14 bases between them. This CDR3 comprises 15 residues. CDR3 sequence reads: CASSAGGKDTGELFF. CDR3 nucleotide sequence: TGTGCCAGTAGCGCAGGGGGGAAGGACACCGGGGAGCTGTTTTTT.

V usage is TRBV6-4 and J usage is TRBJ1-1; D is unclear. Looked up from germline, CDR1 is MRHNA and CDR2 is SNTAGT. CDR3 length: 15 residues. Between the trimmed V and J ends, which lost 6 bases and 3 bases, there was a span of 17 bases. CDR3 sequence: CASRETHGLDTEAFF. DNA for the CDR3: TGTGCCAGCAGGGAGACTCATGGTTTGGACACTGAAGCTTTCTTT.

The chain carries TRBV24-1 and TRBJ2-1, with D unclear. V shed 3 bases and J shed 8 bases, with 16 bases lying between them. This CDR3 region has 15 residues. CDR1 and CDR2 (germline): KGHDR, SFDVKD. CDR3 protein: CATSDPLDRQDEQFF. CDR3 sequence (DNA): TGTGCCACCAGTGATCCCCTCGATAGGCAGGATGAGCAGTTCTTC.

The chain combines TRBV6-5 with TRBJ2-7, with TRBD2 matching 14 bases. V shed 10 bases and J 3 bases; nucleotides not matched to a gene: 5. Per germline, CDR1 MNHEY and CDR2 SVGAGI. The CDR3 sequence is 14 residues long. The CDR3 DNA is TGTGCCACAACGGGACTAGCGGGAGACTACGAGCAGTACTTC. Amino acid sequence: CATTGLAGDYEQYF.

This chain connects TRBV6-1 to TRBJ1-1, with D unresolved. Deletions cut 10 bases from V and 8 bases from J, with 20 bases between. From germline, CDR1 is MNHNS and CDR2 SASEGT. This CDR3 is built from 13 residues. CDR3 sequence: CAIRVSDWLEAFF. The CDR3 DNA follows: TGTGCCATCCGGGTGAGTGACTGGTTAGAAGCTTTCTTT.

This clone occurred once. This CDR3 is CATPCVSYEQYF. For the CDR3, the DNA is TGTGCCACCCCGTGCGTATCCTACGAGCAGTACTTC. V gene TRBV27 combines with J gene TRBJ2-7; no firm D call. CDR1 is MNHEY, CDR2 SMNVEV, per germline (reference sequence). This CDR3 is built from 12 residues. Trimming shortened V by 10 bases and J by 1 base, and 11 bases separated the two germline ends.

The J gene is TRBJ1-6, the V gene TRBV2; tentative D call: TRBD1 (5 bases). The CDR3 is 15 amino acids. CDR1 and CDR2 (germline): SNHLY, FYNNEI. The V end lost 8 bases, the J end lost 6 bases, and 17 bases lay between the germline ends. The CDR3 sequence is CASRSGGGSNSPLHF. CDR3 nucleotides: TGTGCCAGCCGGAGTGGGGGAGGGAGTAATTCACCCCTCCACTTT.

The sample holds one count of this clone. The V and J genes are TRBV28 and TRBJ1-5; D is perhaps TRBD1 (6 bases). Trimming took off 2 bases at V and 5 bases at J, with 16 bases between the two ends. The CDR3 has 16 residues. Germline CDR1 and CDR2: MDHEN and SYDVKM. The CDR3 protein is CASSLNQGKSYQPQHF. The CDR3 DNA reads as TGTGCCAGCAGTTTAAACCAGGGGAAGTCCTATCAGCCCCAGCATTTT.

The rearrangement uses TRBV19 and TRBJ2-2, with 9 bases aligning to TRBD1. Germline V gene data show CDR1 as LNHDA and CDR2 as SQIVND (reference sequence). Germline trimming cut 4 bases from V and 4 bases from J; bases unmatched to any gene: 16. The CDR3 is 19 residues long. The CDR3, as DNA: TGTGCCAGTAGTAAAGGGACAGGGAGGGCGATAAGTGGCACCGGGGAGCTGTTTTTT. Protein: CASSKGTGRAISGTGELFF.

The chain couples TRBV7-9 to TRBJ1-2; tentative D call: TRBD1 (5 bases). Trimming shortened V by 5 bases and J by 3 bases, and 10 bases separated the two germline ends. The germline V gene has CDR1 SEHNR and CDR2 FQNEAQ (reference sequence). This CDR3 spans 13 amino acids. Here the CDR3 reads CASSPPGYYGYTF. CDR3 DNA: TGTGCCAGCAGCCCCCCAGGGTACTATGGCTACACCTTC. The full variable domain, its missing parts supplied by reference TRBV7-9 and TRBJ1-2, is DTGVSQNPRHKITKRGQNVTFRCDPISEHNRLYWYRQTLGQGPEFLTYFQNEAQLEKSRLLSDRFSAERPKGSFSTLEIQRTEQGDSAMYLCASSPPGYYGYTFGSGTRLTVV.

The rearrangement joins TRBV19 to TRBJ2-5; TRBD1 is a possible D gene (5 bases). CDR3 length: 12 residues. Germline V gene data show CDR1 as LNHDA and CDR2 as SQIVND (reference sequence). V lost 5 bases to trimming and J lost 5 bases, with 9 bases between them. CDR3 in amino acids: CASSFSGETQYF. The DNA for the CDR3 is TGTGCCAGTAGTTTCTCAGGGGAGACCCAGTACTTC.

This chain connects TRBV6-1 to TRBJ1-5; perhaps TRBD1 as D (6 bases). The V end lost 3 bases, the J end lost 0 bases, and 9 bases lay between the germline ends. Germline loops: CDR1 MNHNS, CDR2 SASEGT. The CDR3 loop spans 15 amino acids. As DNA, the CDR3 is TGTGCCAGCAGTGAGGGGACATCTAGCAATCAGCCCCAGCATTTT. This translates into CASSEGTSSNQPQHF.

Written as DNA, the CDR3 is TGTGCCAGCAGCACAACTAGCGGGAGGACAGATACGCAGTATTTT. Amino acid sequence: CASSTTSGRTDTQYF. The chain is built from TRBV7-9 and TRBJ2-3; 12 bases are a match to TRBD2. V gave up 5 bases and J gave up 3 bases; unmatched junction bases: 3. The CDR3 length is 15 residues. Germline lookup yields CDR1 SEHNR and CDR2 FQNEAQ (reference sequence).

The chain uses TRBV27 and TRBJ2-1; no clear D. This CDR3 spans 12 amino acids. Germline assignment: CDR1 MNHEY and CDR2 SMNVEV (reference sequence). Trimming took off 10 bases at V and 6 bases at J, with 13 bases between the two ends. The CDR3 bases are TGTGCCACGGCAAGAGGCCCCAATGAGCAGTTCTTC. Protein: CATARGPNEQFF.

This chain connects TRBV6-5 to TRBJ1-2, with D maybe TRBD1 (5 bases). The CDR3 is 12 amino acids. The germline V gene has CDR1 MNHEY and CDR2 SVGAGI. Deletions cut 6 bases from V and 5 bases from J, with 10 bases between. The CDR3, as DNA: TGTGCCAGCAGATTATCAGGGTATGGCTACACCTTC. This encodes CASRLSGYGYTF.

The rearrangement links TRBV19 to TRBJ1-2; D is unclear. V lost 5 bases and J lost 0, with 10 bases in between. Germline V gene data show CDR1 as LNHDA and CDR2 as SQIVND (reference sequence). The CDR3 has 14 residues. The CDR3 spells CASSSAEANYGYTF. Here the CDR3 DNA reads TGTGCCAGTAGTTCGGCGGAAGCTAACTATGGCTACACCTTC.

The rearrangement joins TRBV3-1 (or the pseudogene TRBV3-2) to TRBJ1-5, with D tentatively TRBD1 (5 bases). This CDR3 has 14 amino acids. V lost 5 bases and J 0 bases, leaving 8 bases between the germline ends. From germline, CDR1 is LGHDT and CDR2 YNNKEL (reference sequence). CDR3 residues: CASSSGLSNQPQHF. The CDR3 DNA sequence: TGTGCCAGCAGCTCGGGACTTAGCAATCAGCCCCAGCATTTT.

The chain is built from TRBV4-3 and TRBJ2-1; 12 nucleotides align to TRBD2. Germline V gene sequence: CDR1 LGHNA, CDR2 YSLEER. The CDR3 has 15 residues. With V trimmed by 0 bases and J by 10 bases, 4 bases remained unmatched. CDR3 sequence reads: CASSQELAGGPEQFF. CDR3 bases: TGCGCCAGCAGCCAAGAACTAGCGGGAGGCCCCGAGCAGTTCTTC.

The gene calls are TRBV18 and TRBJ2-3, with D possibly being TRBD2 (6 bases). The V and J ends lost 2 bases and 5 bases respectively, with 17 bases between them. This CDR3 has 16 residues. Germline V gene sequence: CDR1 KGHSH, CDR2 LQKENI. In nucleotides, the CDR3 is TGTGCCAGCTCACCAGTTGCGGGACCGGGGAAAGATACGCAGTATTTT. Translation gives CASSPVAGPGKDTQYF.

CDR3 sequence: CASSSTRELPNEKLFF. The CDR3 coding sequence is TGTGCCAGCAGCTCCACCCGGGAGCTACCTAATGAAAAACTGTTTTTT. The chain couples TRBV7-8 to TRBJ1-4; D gene unclear. CDR3 length: 16 amino acids. V shed 4 bases and J shed 3 bases, with 15 bases lying between them. In germline, CDR1 is SGHVS, CDR2 FQNEAQ. Full variable domain (outside the CDR3, taken from reference TRBV7-8 and TRBJ1-4): GAGVSQSPRYKVAKRGQDVALRCDPISGHVSLFWYQQALGQGPEFLTYFQNEAQLDKSGLPSDRFFAERPEGSVSTLKIQRTQQEDSAVYLCASSSTRELPNEKLFFGSGTQLSVL.

The V gene is TRBV14, the J gene TRBJ2-1; 9 bases match TRBD1. The CDR3 has 16 amino acids. Germline V gene lookup returns CDR1 SGHDN and CDR2 FVKESK. V lost 2 bases and J lost 6; bases outside the gene matches: 8. The CDR3 here is CASSQRKGQGLNEQFF. DNA for the CDR3: TGTGCCAGCAGCCAAAGGAAGGGACAGGGACTCAATGAGCAGTTCTTC.

The V and J genes are TRBV25-1 and TRBJ2-3, with D tentatively TRBD2 (6 bases). Trimming left V 5 bases short and J 4 bases short, with 16 bases between. This CDR3 region has 15 residues. Germline V gene data show CDR1 as MGHDK and CDR2 as SYGVNS. Here the CDR3 DNA reads TGTGCCAGCAGTAGAACGGGAGTAAGCCCAGATACGCAGTATTTT. Its translation is CASSRTGVSPDTQYF.

The rearrangement joins TRBV18 to TRBJ2-7; 8 bases match TRBD2. The germline gives CDR1 KGHSH, CDR2 LQKENI. The CDR3 is 14 residues long. With V trimmed by 5 bases and J by 6 bases, 9 bases remained unmatched. DNA for the CDR3: TGTGCCAGCTCAGAGGGCGGGAGGACCCTCGAGCAGTACTTC. It yields the protein CASSEGGRTLEQYF.

J is TRBJ2-3 and V is TRBV7-2; TRBD2 aligns across 11 bases. Losses at the gene ends were 2 bases for V and 5 bases for J; bases not matched to a gene: 9. The CDR3 extends over 17 amino acids. The germline gives CDR1 SGHTA, CDR2 FQGNSA. DNA for the CDR3: TGTGCCAGCAGCTTATTTTGGTCAGGACTAGCGGGAGATACGCAGTATTTT. Translated, it gives CASSLFWSGLAGDTQYF.

The J gene is TRBJ2-2, the V gene TRBV18; 13 bases are a match to TRBD2. The CDR3 spans 17 residues. After removal of 2 bases from V and 7 bases from J, the junction contained 7 bases not matched to a gene. Germline CDR1 KGHSH, CDR2 LQKENI. CDR3 DNA: TGTGCCAGCTCACCAAGGACTAGCGGGAGTGGAGTCGGGGAGCTGTTTTTT. It specifies CASSPRTSGSGVGELFF.

The genes are TRBV7-3 and TRBJ2-4; 16 bases line up with TRBD2. Germline CDR1 is SGHTA and CDR2 is FQGTGA. Trimming cost V 2 bases and J 5 bases; bases outside gene matches: 6. The CDR3 has 18 amino acids. Written as DNA, the CDR3 is TGTGCCAGCAGCTTAGTCACCGGGACTAGCGGGAGGGAAAACATTCAGTACTTC. Translated: CASSLVTGTSGRENIQYF.

This chain uses TRBV9 with TRBJ1-5; weak D call: TRBD1 (6 bases). CDR3 length equals 15 residues. Germline-derived CDR1 and CDR2 are SGDLS and YYNGEE. Trimming removed 0 bases at V and 4 bases at J, with 11 bases between. In DNA, the CDR3 is TGTGCCAGCAGCGTAGGAGGGGGGGAGAATCAGCCCCAGCATTTT. Translated: CASSVGGGENQPQHF.

The chain is built from TRBV7-3 and TRBJ2-5, with D maybe TRBD1 (7 bases). Trimming pared 4 bases from V and 7 bases from J, leaving 13 bases between. Germline CDR1 reads SGHTA; CDR2 reads FQGTGA. The CDR3 extends over 13 amino acids. CDR3 protein: CASSSTGTGTQYF. CDR3 bases: TGTGCCAGCAGCTCGACAGGGACTGGGACCCAGTACTTC.

This clone was detected once. This chain joins TRBV18 and TRBJ1-4; 7 bases line up with TRBD1. Germline CDR1 and CDR2: KGHSH and LQKENI. The CDR3 is 14 residues long. With V trimmed by 3 bases and J by 4 bases, 2 bases remained unmatched. DNA of the CDR3: TGTGCCAGCTCACCGAGGGACAGTAATGAAAAACTGTTTTTT. Amino acid sequence: CASSPRDSNEKLFF.

The J gene is TRBJ1-3, the V gene TRBV9, with no clear D. The ends were cut back, 2 bases at V and 4 bases at J, with 13 bases in the middle. Germline V gene lookup returns CDR1 SGDLS and CDR2 YYNGEE. The length of the CDR3 is 15 residues. In nucleotides, the CDR3 is TGTGCCAGCAGCGTGGAGTCCCGGAAGGGAAACACCATATATTTT. Its protein product is CASSVESRKGNTIYF.

The chain links TRBV11-3 to TRBJ2-5; 15 positions agree with TRBD2. CDR3 size: 18 residues. V gave up 1 base and J gave up 2 bases; unmatched junction bases: 5. Germline V gene data show CDR1 as SGHNT and CDR2 as YENEEA. The CDR3 DNA reads TGTGCCAGCAGCTTAGGCGGACTAGCGGGAGGGTCACAAGAGACCCAGTACTTC. As protein: CASSLGGLAGGSQETQYF.